This T cell receptor (beta chain) was found in a study of blood T cell repertoires in COVID-19. Germline V lookup: CDR1 LGHNA, CDR2 YSLEER. The CDR3 contains 15 residues. Trimming cost V 2 bases and J 0 bases, with 8 bases left between them. TCRdb keeps only in-frame clones here, not all; method: immunoSEQ multiplex PCR. The sample carries over 250,000 clones, roughly 91% recorded once. The specimen sequenced was PBMCs or T cells enriched from blood (not recorded which). This chain uses TRBV4-3 with TRBJ1-5, with D unclear. This sequence was found in a woman in her sixties or seventies in a cohort exposed to, infected with or recovered from COVID-19 (not recorded which). The CDR3 sequence is CASSQHRGSNQPQHF. The CDR3 nucleotides read TGCGCCAGCAGCCAACACCGCGGTAGCAATCAGCCCCAGCATTTT.